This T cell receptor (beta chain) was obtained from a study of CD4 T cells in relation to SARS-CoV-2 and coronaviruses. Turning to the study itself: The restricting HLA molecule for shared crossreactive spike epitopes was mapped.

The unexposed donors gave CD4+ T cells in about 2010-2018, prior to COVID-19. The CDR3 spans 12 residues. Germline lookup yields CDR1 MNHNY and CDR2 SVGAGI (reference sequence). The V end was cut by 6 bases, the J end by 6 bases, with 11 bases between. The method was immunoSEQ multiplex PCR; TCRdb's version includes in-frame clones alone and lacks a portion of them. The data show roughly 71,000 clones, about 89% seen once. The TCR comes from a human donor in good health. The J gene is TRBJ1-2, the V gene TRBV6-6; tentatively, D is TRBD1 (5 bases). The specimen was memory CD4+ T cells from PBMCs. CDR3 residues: CASRRDSDGYTF. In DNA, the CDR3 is TGTGCCAGCAGGAGAGACAGCGATGGCTACACCTTC.